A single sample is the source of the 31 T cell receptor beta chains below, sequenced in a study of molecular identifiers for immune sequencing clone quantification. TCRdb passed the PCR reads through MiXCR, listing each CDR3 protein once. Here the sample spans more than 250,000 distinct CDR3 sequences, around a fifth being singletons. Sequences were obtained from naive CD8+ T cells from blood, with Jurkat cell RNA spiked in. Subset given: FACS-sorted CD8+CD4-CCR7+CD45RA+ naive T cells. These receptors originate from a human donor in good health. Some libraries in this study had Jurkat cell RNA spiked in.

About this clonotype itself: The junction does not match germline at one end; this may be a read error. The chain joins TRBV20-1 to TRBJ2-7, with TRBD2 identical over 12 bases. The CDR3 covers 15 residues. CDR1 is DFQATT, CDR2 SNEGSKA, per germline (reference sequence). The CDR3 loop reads CSAPTTSGSRYGQYF. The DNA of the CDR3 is TGCAGTGCTCCAACGACTAGCGGGAGTCGGTACGGGCAGTACTTC.

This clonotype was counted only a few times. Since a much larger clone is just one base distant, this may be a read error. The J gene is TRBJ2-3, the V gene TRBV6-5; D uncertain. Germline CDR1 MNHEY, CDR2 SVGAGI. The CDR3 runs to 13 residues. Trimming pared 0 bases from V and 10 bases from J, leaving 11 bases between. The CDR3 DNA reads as TGTGCCAGCAGTTACTCAGTGGTAGGGCCGCAGTATTTT. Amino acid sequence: CASSYSVVGPQYF.

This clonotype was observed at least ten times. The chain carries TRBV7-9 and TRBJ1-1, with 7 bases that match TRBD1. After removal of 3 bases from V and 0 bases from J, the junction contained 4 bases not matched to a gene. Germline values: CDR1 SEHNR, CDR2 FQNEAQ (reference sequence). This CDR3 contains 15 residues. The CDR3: CASSFLDRMNTEAFF. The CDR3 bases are TGTGCCAGCAGCTTCTTGGACAGGATGAACACTGAAGCTTTCTTT.

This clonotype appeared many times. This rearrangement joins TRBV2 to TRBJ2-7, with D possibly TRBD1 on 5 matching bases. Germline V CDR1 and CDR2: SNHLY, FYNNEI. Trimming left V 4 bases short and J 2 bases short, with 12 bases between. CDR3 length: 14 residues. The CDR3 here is CASSVKGLPYEQYF. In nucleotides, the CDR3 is TGTGCCAGCAGTGTGAAGGGGCTGCCCTACGAGCAGTACTTC. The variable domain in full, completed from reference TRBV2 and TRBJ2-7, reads EPEVTQTPSHQVTQMGQEVILRCVPISNHLYFYWYRQILGQKVEFLVSFYNNEISEKSEIFDDQFSVERPDGSNFTLKIRSTKLEDSAMYFCASSVKGLPYEQYFGPGTRLTVT.

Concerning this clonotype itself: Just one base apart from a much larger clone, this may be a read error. CDR3 coding DNA: TGTGCCAGCAGGATGGGTCATGGAGCCGGGGGGCTGTTTTTT. This codes for CASRMGHGAGGLFF. The chain recombines TRBV2 with TRBJ2-2, with D perhaps matching TRBD2 (6 bases). CDR3 size: 14 residues. Germline V gene sequence: CDR1 SNHLY, CDR2 FYNNEI.

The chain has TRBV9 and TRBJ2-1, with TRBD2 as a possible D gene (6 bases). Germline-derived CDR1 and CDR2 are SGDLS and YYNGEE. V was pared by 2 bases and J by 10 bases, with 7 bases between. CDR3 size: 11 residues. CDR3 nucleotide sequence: TGTGCCAGCAGCGTTGGACTAGAGCAGTTCTTC. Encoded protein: CASSVGLEQFF. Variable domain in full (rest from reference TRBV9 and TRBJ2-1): DSGVTQTPKHLITATGQRVTLRCSPRSGDLSVYWYQQSLDQGLQFLIQYYNGEERAKGNILERFSAQQFPDLHSELNLSSLELGDSALYFCASSVGLEQFFGPGTRLTVL.

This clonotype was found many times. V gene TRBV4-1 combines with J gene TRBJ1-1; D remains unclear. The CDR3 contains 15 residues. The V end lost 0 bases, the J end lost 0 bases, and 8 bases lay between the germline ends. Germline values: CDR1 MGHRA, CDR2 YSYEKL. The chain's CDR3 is CASSQDRDLNTEAFF. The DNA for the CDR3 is TGCGCCAGCAGCCAAGATAGAGACCTGAACACTGAAGCTTTCTTT.

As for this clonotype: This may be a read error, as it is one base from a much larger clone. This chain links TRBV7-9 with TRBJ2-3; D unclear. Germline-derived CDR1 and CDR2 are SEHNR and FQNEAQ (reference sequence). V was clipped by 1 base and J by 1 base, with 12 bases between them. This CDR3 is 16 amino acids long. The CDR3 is CASSLGSLFGTDTQYF. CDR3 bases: TGTGCCAGCAGCTTAGGGTCACTTTTTGGCACAGATACGCAGTATTTT.

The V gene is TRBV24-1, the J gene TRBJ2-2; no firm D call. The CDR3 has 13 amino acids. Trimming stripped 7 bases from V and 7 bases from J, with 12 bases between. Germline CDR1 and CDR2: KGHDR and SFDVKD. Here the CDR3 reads CATSRSGFGELFF. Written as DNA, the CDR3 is TGTGCCACCAGCAGAAGTGGGTTCGGGGAGCTGTTTTTT.

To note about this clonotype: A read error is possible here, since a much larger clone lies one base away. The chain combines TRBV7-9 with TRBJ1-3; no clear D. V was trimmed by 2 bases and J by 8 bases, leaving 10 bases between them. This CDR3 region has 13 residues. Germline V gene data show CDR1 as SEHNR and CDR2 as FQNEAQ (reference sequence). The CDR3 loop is CASSLLQGDTIYF. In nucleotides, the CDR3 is TGTGCCAGCAGCTTACTCCAAGGAGACACCATATATTTT.

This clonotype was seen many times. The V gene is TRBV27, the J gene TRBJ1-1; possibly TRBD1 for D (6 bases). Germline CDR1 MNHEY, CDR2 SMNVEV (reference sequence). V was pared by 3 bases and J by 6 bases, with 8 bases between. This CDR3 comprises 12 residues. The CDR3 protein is CASSLKGAEAFF. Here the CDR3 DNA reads TGTGCCAGCAGTTTGAAGGGGGCTGAAGCTTTCTTT.

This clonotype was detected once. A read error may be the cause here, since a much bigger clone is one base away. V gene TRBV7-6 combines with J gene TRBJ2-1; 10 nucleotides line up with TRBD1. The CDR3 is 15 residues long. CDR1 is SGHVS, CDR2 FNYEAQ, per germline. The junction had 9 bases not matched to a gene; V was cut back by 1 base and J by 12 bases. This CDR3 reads CASSLGLTGGYGQFF. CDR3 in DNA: TGTGCCAGCAGCTTAGGTCTGACAGGGGGCTATGGGCAGTTCTTC.

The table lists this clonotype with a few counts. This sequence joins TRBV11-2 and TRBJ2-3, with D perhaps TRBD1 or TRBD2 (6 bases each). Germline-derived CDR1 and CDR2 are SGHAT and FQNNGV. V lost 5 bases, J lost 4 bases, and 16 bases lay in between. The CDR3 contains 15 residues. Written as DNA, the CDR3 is TGTGCCAGCAGCCGGGGGCAGGGAGCTCCAGATACGCAGTATTTT. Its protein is CASSRGQGAPDTQYF. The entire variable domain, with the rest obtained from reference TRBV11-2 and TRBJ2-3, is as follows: EAGVAQSPRYKIIEKRQSVAFWCNPISGHATLYWYQQILGQGPKLLIQFQNNGVVDDSQLPKDRFSAERLKGVDSTLKIQPAKLEDSAVYLCASSRGQGAPDTQYFGPGTRLTVL.

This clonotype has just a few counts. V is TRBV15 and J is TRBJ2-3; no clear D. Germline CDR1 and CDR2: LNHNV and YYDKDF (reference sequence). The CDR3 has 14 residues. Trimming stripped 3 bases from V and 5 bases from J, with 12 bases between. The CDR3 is CATSSPLAVDTQYF. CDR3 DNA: TGTGCCACCAGCAGCCCCTTGGCGGTAGATACGCAGTATTTT.

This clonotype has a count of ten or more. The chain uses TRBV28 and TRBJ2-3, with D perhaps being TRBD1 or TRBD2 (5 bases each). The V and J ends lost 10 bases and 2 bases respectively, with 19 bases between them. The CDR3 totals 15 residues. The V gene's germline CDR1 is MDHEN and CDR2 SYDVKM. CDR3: CATYYGPGATDTQYF. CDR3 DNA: TGTGCCACCTACTATGGGCCCGGGGCCACAGATACGCAGTATTTT.

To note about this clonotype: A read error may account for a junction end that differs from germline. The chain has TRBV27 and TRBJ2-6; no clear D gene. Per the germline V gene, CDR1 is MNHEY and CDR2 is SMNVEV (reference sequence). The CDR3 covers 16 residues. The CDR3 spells CAGSLIVGTGANVLTF. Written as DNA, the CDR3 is TGTGCCGGCAGTTTAATTGTGGGTACGGGGGCCAACGTCCTGACTTTC.

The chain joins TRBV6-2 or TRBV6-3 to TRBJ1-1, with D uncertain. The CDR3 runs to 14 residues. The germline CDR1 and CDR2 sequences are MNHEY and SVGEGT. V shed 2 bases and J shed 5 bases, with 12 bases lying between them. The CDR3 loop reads CASSYPGILTEAFF. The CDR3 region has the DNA TGTGCCAGCAGTTACCCGGGGATTTTGACTGAAGCTTTCTTT.

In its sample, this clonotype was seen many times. The CDR3: CASSDVNTDTQYF. In nucleotides, the CDR3 is TGTGCCAGCAGTGACGTCAACACAGATACGCAGTATTTT. This chain links TRBV2 with TRBJ2-3; no clear D. The CDR3 covers 13 residues. Germline V gives CDR1 SNHLY, CDR2 FYNNEI. V gave up 3 bases and J gave up 2 bases, with 6 bases separating them.

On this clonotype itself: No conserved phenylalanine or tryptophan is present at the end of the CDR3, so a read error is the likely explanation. CDR3 amino acids: CASSLLAGYEQFI. The DNA of the CDR3 is TGTGCCAGCAGTTTACTAGCGGGATATGAGCAGTTCATC. This chain uses TRBV12-3 or TRBV12-4 with TRBJ2-1; 9 positions agree with TRBD2. The CDR3 length is 13 residues. V trimming: 2 bases; J trimming: 8 bases; junction bases outside the gene matches: 1.

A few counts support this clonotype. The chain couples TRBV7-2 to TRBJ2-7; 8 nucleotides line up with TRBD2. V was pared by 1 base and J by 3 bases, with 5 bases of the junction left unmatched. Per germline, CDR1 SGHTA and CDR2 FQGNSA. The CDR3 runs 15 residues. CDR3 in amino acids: CASSLVSAGDYEQYF. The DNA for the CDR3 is TGTGCCAGCAGCTTAGTCTCAGCGGGGGACTACGAGCAGTACTTC.

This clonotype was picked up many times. The CDR3 sequence: CASSQTIRDSKNYGYTF. CDR3 nucleotide sequence: TGTGCCAGCAGCCAAACAATCCGGGACAGCAAAAACTATGGCTACACCTTC. This chain connects TRBV7-9 to TRBJ1-2; TRBD1 matches at 7 bases. This CDR3 contains 17 residues. The V gene end was trimmed by 5 bases and the J gene end by 2 bases; junction bases not matched to a gene: 14. Germline lookup yields CDR1 SEHNR and CDR2 FQNEAQ (reference sequence).

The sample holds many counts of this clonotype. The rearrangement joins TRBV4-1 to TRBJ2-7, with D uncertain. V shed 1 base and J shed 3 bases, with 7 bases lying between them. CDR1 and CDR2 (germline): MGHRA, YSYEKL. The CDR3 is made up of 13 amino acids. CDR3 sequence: CASSQVGDYEQYF. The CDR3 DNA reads TGCGCCAGCAGCCAAGTGGGTGACTACGAGCAGTACTTC.

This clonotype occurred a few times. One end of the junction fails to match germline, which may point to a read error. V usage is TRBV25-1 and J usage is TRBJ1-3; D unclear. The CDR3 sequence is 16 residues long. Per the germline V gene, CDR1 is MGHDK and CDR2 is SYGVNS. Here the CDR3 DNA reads TGTGCCAGCAGTGACCCGGACCGTTTGCCTGGAAACACCATGTATTTT. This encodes CASSDPDRLPGNTMYF. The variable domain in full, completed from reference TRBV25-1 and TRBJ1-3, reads EADIYQTPRYLVIGTGKKITLECSQTMGHDKMYWYQQDPGMELHLIHYSYGVNSTEKGDLSSESTVSRIRTEHFPLTLESARPSHTSQYLCASSDPDRLPGNTMYFGEGSWLTVV.

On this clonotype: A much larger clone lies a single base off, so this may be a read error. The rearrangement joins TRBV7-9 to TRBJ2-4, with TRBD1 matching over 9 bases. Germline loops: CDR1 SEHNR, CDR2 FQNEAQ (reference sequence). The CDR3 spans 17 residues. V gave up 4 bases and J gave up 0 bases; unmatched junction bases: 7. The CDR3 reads CASSSADRGLAKNIQYF. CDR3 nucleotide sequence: TGTGCCAGCAGCTCAGCGGACAGGGGCCTAGCCAAAAACATTCAGTACTTC.

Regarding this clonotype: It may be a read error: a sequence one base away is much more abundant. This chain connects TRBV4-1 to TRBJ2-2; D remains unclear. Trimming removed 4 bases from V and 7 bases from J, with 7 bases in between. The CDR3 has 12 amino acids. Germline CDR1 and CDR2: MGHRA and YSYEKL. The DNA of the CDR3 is TGCGCCAGCAGCCGGCGGAGCGGGGAGCTGTTTTTT. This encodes CASSRRSGELFF.

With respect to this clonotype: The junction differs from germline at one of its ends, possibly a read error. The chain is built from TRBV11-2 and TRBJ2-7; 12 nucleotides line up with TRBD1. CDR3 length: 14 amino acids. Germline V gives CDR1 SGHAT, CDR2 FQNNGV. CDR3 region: CASSSGTGGYGQYF. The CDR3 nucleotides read TGTGCCAGCAGCAGCGGGACAGGGGGCTACGGGCAGTACTTC.

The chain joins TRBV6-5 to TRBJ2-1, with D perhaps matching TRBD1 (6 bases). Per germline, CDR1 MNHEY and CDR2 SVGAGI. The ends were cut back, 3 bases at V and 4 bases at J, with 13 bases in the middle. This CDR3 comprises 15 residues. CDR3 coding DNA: TGTGCCAGCAGTTATCTGTCCGGACAGTACAATGAGCAGTTCTTC. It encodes CASSYLSGQYNEQFF.

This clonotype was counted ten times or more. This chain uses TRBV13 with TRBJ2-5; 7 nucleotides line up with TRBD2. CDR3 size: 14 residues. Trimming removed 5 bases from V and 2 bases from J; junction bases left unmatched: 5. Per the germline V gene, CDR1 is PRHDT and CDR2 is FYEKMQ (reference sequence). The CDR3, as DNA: TGTGCCAGCAGCCCAAAGCGGGGTCAAGAGACCCAGTACTTC. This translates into CASSPKRGQETQYF.

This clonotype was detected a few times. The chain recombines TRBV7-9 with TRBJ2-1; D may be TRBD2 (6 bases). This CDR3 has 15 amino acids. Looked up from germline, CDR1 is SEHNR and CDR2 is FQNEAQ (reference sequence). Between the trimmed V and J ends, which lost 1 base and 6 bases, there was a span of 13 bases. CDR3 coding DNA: TGTGCCAGCAGCTTAGGACCCGCGGGGCCCAATGAGCAGTTCTTC. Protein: CASSLGPAGPNEQFF.

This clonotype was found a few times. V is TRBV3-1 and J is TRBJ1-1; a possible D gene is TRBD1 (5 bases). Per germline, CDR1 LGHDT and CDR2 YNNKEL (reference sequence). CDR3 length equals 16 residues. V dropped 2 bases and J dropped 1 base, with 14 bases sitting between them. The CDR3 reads CASSQSPGVGNTEAFF. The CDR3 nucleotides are TGTGCCAGCAGCCAATCCCCGGGGGTAGGGAACACTGAAGCTTTCTTT.

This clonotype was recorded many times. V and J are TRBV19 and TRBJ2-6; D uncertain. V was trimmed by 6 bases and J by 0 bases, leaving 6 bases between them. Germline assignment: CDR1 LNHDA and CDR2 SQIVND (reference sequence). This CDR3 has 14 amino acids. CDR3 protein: CASRFFSGANVLTF. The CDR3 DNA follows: TGTGCCAGTAGGTTTTTCTCTGGGGCCAACGTCCTGACTTTC.